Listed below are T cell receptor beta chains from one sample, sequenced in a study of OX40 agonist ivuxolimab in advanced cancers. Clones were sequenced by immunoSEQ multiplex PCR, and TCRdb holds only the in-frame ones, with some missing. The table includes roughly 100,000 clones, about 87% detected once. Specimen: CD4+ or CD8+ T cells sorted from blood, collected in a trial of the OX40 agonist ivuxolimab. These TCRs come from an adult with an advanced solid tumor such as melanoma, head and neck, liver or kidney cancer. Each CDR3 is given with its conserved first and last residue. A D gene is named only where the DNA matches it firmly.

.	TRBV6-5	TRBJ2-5	TGTGCCGCCACGGGGCCCGCAAAAGAGACCCAGTACTTC	CAATGPAKETQYF
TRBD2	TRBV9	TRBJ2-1	TGTGCCAGCAGCGTAGCGGGAGCGGGGGGTCCCAATGAGCAGTTCTTC	CASSVAGAGGPNEQFF
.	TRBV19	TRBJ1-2	TGTGCCAGTAGGACATCCTCCGCGGATGGCTACACCTTC	CASRTSSADGYTF
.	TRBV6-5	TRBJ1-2	TGTGCCAGCAGTTCTAGCGGGACCGCCGGTTATGGCTACACCTTC	CASSSSGTAGYGYTF
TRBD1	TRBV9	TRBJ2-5	TGTGCCAGCAGCGTAGCTTTCGGGACAGGGGGGAATAGCCAAGAGACCCAGTACTTC	CASSVAFGTGGNSQETQYF
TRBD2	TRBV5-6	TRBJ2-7	TGTGCCAGCAGTCAGCGGGGGGACGCCTACGAGCAGTACTTC	CASSQRGDAYEQYF
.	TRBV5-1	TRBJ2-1	TGCGCCAGCAGCTTGGGCCCGGTAGCGAGTAATGAGCAGTTCTTC	CASSLGPVASNEQFF
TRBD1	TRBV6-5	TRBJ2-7	TGTGCCAGCAGTGACAGGGGGGGCTCCTACGAGCAGTACTTC	CASSDRGGSYEQYF
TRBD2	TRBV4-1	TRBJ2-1	TGCGCCAGCAGTCGTATAGCGGGAGGCCCACCCAATGAGCAGTTCTTC	CASSRIAGGPPNEQFF
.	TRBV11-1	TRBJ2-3	TGTGCCAGCAGCCGAACAGAGGTATATCCGCAGTATTTT	CASSRTEVYPQYF
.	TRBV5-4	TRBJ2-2	TGTGCCAGCAGCTTCGATCTACCAAACACCGGGGAGCTGTTTTTT	CASSFDLPNTGELFF
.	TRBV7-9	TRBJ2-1	TGTGCCAGCAGCCCTAGGGAGGGACAGGCCAAGTCCCAGTTCTTC	CASSPREGQAKSQFF
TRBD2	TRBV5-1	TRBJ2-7	TGCGCCAGCAGCTTGGGGGAGGGGTACTACTACGAGCAGTACTTC	CASSLGEGYYYEQYF
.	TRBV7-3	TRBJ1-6	TGTGCCAGCAGCTTAACGGCGGCCCCTTTAGCACCCCTCCACTTT	CASSLTAAPLAPLHF
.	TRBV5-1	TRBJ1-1	TGCGCCAGCAGCCCGGGACACGGGGCTTTCTTT	CASSPGHGAFF
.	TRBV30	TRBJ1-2	TGTGCCTGGAGTGACACACTCCTCCCGGGACGAAATGGCTACACCTTC	CAWSDTLLPGRNGYTF
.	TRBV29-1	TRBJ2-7	TGCAGCGGGACACTCACAGGCTACGAGCAGTACTTC	CSGTLTGYEQYF
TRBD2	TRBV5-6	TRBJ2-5	TGTGCCAGCAGCTCCGGGACTAGCGGGGGCACGTCGAAAAGGGAGACCCAGTACTTC	CASSSGTSGGTSKRETQYF
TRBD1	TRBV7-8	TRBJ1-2	TGTGCCAGCAGACGCGAAGGACAGGGGGCCTATGGCTACACCTTC	CASRREGQGAYGYTF
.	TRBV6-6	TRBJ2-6	TGTGCCAGCAGCCCCCAGGGGTCGAGGGCCAACGTCCTGACTTTC	CASSPQGSRANVLTF
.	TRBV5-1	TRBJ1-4	TGCGCCAGCAGCTTTATCGGGGATGAAAAACTGTTTTTT	CASSFIGDEKLFF
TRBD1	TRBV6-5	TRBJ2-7	TGTGCCAGCAGTTACTTTACCGGGACAGGGCCGAGGGAGCAGTACTTC	CASSYFTGTGPREQYF
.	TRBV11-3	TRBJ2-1	TGTGCCAGCAGCTTTCTAGTAGGTGAGCAGTTCTTC	CASSFLVGEQFF